A selection of T cell receptor beta chains follows, all from one sample in a study of blood T cell repertoires in COVID-19. Here immunoSEQ multiplex PCR was the method, and the copy in TCRdb shows in-frame clones only, minus some. The sample holds roughly 170,000 clones, approximately 82% seen once. The sequencing input was PBMCs or T cells enriched from blood (not recorded which). The receptors derive from a woman aged 45-65 years who had recovered from COVID-19. Both conserved end residues are part of each CDR3. The D gene is left open where the match is weak. Not all rows give a size; the values are once, few, many and, for expanded clones, a class.

D gene: -; V gene: TRBV30; J gene: TRBJ2-1; clone size: -; CDR3 DNA: TGTGCCTGGAGTGTAGAGGAGCTCAATGAGCAGTTCTTC; CDR3 protein: CAWSVEELNEQFF
D gene: TRBD1; V gene: TRBV2; J gene: TRBJ1-5; clone size: -; CDR3 DNA: TGTGCCAGCAGTGATAACAGGGGAAAGCCCCAGCATTTT; CDR3 protein: CASSDNRGKPQHF
D gene: -; V gene: TRBV2; J gene: TRBJ2-2; clone size: -; CDR3 DNA: TGTGCCAGCAGCGACGGGTTCGGGGGCGGGGAGCTGTTTTTT; CDR3 protein: CASSDGFGGGELFF
D gene: TRBD2; V gene: TRBV13; J gene: TRBJ2-3; clone size: -; CDR3 DNA: TGTGCCAGCAGCTCCAACCGACTAGCGGGCTCAGATACGCAGTATTTT; CDR3 protein: CASSSNRLAGSDTQYF
D gene: -; V gene: TRBV2; J gene: TRBJ1-1; clone size: few; CDR3 DNA: TGTGCCAGCAGTGGACCAGGGTTAACCAACACTGAAGCTTTCTTT; CDR3 protein: CASSGPGLTNTEAFF
D gene: TRBD1; V gene: TRBV7-2; J gene: TRBJ2-3; clone size: -; CDR3 DNA: TGTGCCAGCAGCTCGGACAGGGGGACAGATACGCAGTATTTT; CDR3 protein: CASSSDRGTDTQYF
D gene: -; V gene: TRBV11-3; J gene: TRBJ1-1; clone size: once; CDR3 DNA: TGTGCCAGCAGCTCCGGAGGTGTAGGGAACACTGAAGCTTTCTTT; CDR3 protein: CASSSGGVGNTEAFF
D gene: -; V gene: TRBV30; J gene: TRBJ1-4; clone size: -; CDR3 DNA: TGTGCCTGGAGGACTCAAGGGGGTAATGAAAAACTGTTTTTT; CDR3 protein: CAWRTQGGNEKLFF
D gene: TRBD2; V gene: TRBV12-5; J gene: TRBJ2-5; clone size: -; CDR3 DNA: TGTGCTAGTGGTTTGGTACGGCGTACTAGCGGGGGGCATCGTCGAGAGACCCAGTACTTC; CDR3 protein: CASGLVRRTSGGHRRETQYF
D gene: -; V gene: TRBV30; J gene: TRBJ1-2; clone size: -; CDR3 DNA: TGTGCCTGGAGCCCGATAGTCGGCTACACCTTC; CDR3 protein: CAWSPIVGYTF
D gene: TRBD1; V gene: TRBV7-9; J gene: TRBJ1-2; clone size: -; CDR3 DNA: TGTGCCAGCAGCTTCGGGGACAGATCTAACTATGGCTACACCTTC; CDR3 protein: CASSFGDRSNYGYTF
D gene: TRBD2; V gene: TRBV4-3; J gene: TRBJ2-1; clone size: -; CDR3 DNA: TGCGCCAGCAGCCAAGAAAGGACTAGCGGGCGGAATGAGCAGTTCTTC; CDR3 protein: CASSQERTSGRNEQFF
D gene: TRBD1; V gene: TRBV27; J gene: TRBJ1-6; clone size: -; CDR3 DNA: TGTGCCAGCACCCCCCGACGGACAGGGGGTCGCGGTTCACCCCTCCACTTT; CDR3 protein: CASTPRRTGGRGSPLHF
D gene: -; V gene: TRBV4-1; J gene: TRBJ1-1; clone size: once; CDR3 DNA: TGCGCCAGCGCCAGGGCCATGAACACTGAAGCTTTCTTT; CDR3 protein: CASARAMNTEAFF
D gene: -; V gene: TRBV6-2/TRBV6-3; J gene: TRBJ1-5; clone size: -; CDR3 DNA: TGTGCCAGCAACCCCACACCGATCAGCAATCAGCCCCAGCATTTT; CDR3 protein: CASNPTPISNQPQHF
D gene: -; V gene: TRBV27; J gene: TRBJ1-2; clone size: -; CDR3 DNA: TGTGCCAGCACCCCCTTCCAGGGGCCTGGCTATGGCTACACCTTC; CDR3 protein: CASTPFQGPGYGYTF
D gene: TRBD1; V gene: TRBV30; J gene: TRBJ2-1; clone size: few; CDR3 DNA: TGTGCCTGGAGTGCAGGGGGCCCCTACAATGAGCAGTTCTTC; CDR3 protein: CAWSAGGPYNEQFF
D gene: -; V gene: TRBV30; J gene: TRBJ1-4; clone size: -; CDR3 DNA: TGTGCCTGCCCAGAGGTTGGACAGCCCCTTGCCCGACTGTTTTTT; CDR3 protein: CACPEVGQPLARLFF
D gene: TRBD1; V gene: TRBV11-2; J gene: TRBJ1-5; clone size: -; CDR3 DNA: TGTGCCAGCAGCTTAGAGACAGGGGGGGGCGGTCAGCCCCAGCATTTT; CDR3 protein: CASSLETGGGGQPQHF
D gene: TRBD2; V gene: TRBV4-1; J gene: TRBJ2-1; clone size: -; CDR3 DNA: TGCGCCAGCAGCCCCCTAGCGGTTGGCTACAATGAGCAGTTCTTC; CDR3 protein: CASSPLAVGYNEQFF
D gene: -; V gene: TRBV5-8; J gene: TRBJ1-5; clone size: -; CDR3 DNA: TGTGCCAGCGCCTCACGCAGAATCCATCAGCCCCAGCATTTT; CDR3 protein: CASASRRIHQPQHF
D gene: -; V gene: TRBV11-2; J gene: TRBJ2-6; clone size: -; CDR3 DNA: TGTGCCAGCAGCGCCTCCGGGACACTTCCTAACGTCCTGACTTTC; CDR3 protein: CASSASGTLPNVLTF
D gene: TRBD1; V gene: TRBV4-3; J gene: TRBJ1-2; clone size: -; CDR3 DNA: TGCGCCAGCAGCCCCCGGACAGGGAGAACCTTTTCCTATGGCTACACCTTC; CDR3 protein: CASSPRTGRTFSYGYTF
D gene: TRBD1; V gene: TRBV28; J gene: TRBJ1-4; clone size: -; CDR3 DNA: TGTGCCACGGTTTTCGTGGGGACAGGGGGAGAAAAACTGTTTTTT; CDR3 protein: CATVFVGTGGEKLFF
D gene: -; V gene: TRBV5-1; J gene: TRBJ2-5; clone size: -; CDR3 DNA: TGCGCCAGCAGAGAAAGTAGGACTCAAGAGACCCAGTACTTC; CDR3 protein: CASRESRTQETQYF
D gene: TRBD2; V gene: TRBV5-1; J gene: TRBJ2-3; clone size: -; CDR3 DNA: TGCGCCAGCACCCTCGAAAGGGCTAGCGGGGGGATGAATACGCAGTATTTT; CDR3 protein: CASTLERASGGMNTQYF
D gene: -; V gene: TRBV12-3/TRBV12-4; J gene: TRBJ1-5; clone size: -; CDR3 DNA: TGTGCCAGCGTCACTTCCCGGAATCAGCCCCAGCATTTT; CDR3 protein: CASVTSRNQPQHF
D gene: -; V gene: TRBV18; J gene: TRBJ1-2; clone size: -; CDR3 DNA: TGTGCCAGCTCACCAACGGAGATCTATGGCTACACCTTC; CDR3 protein: CASSPTEIYGYTF
D gene: TRBD1; V gene: TRBV3-1/TRBV3-2; J gene: TRBJ1-2; clone size: -; CDR3 DNA: TGTGCCAGCAGCCTAGGGGGACAGCTCAATCGCTACACCTTC; CDR3 protein: CASSLGGQLNRYTF
D gene: -; V gene: TRBV15; J gene: TRBJ1-3; clone size: -; CDR3 DNA: TGTGCCACCAGCAGAGATAGGTTGCAGGGAGGAAACACCATATATTTT; CDR3 protein: CATSRDRLQGGNTIYF
D gene: TRBD2; V gene: TRBV30; J gene: TRBJ2-1; clone size: -; CDR3 DNA: TGTGCCTGGAGTGTGAGACTAGCGGGAGGTGATGAGCAGTTCTTC; CDR3 protein: CAWSVRLAGGDEQFF
D gene: -; V gene: TRBV3-1/TRBV3-2; J gene: TRBJ1-1; clone size: -; CDR3 DNA: TGTGCCAGCAGCCAAGAACTGAAAGACATGAACACTGAAGCTTTCTTT; CDR3 protein: CASSQELKDMNTEAFF
D gene: -; V gene: TRBV19; J gene: TRBJ1-3; clone size: few; CDR3 DNA: TGTGCCAGTGATAGTGATTCCCCTGGAAACACCATATATTTT; CDR3 protein: CASDSDSPGNTIYF
D gene: -; V gene: TRBV6-1; J gene: TRBJ1-2; clone size: -; CDR3 DNA: TGTGCCAGCAGTGAATCTTGGGGGACTTCGTTTGGCTACACCTTC; CDR3 protein: CASSESWGTSFGYTF
D gene: -; V gene: TRBV7-9; J gene: TRBJ2-3; clone size: -; CDR3 DNA: TGTGCCAGCAGCTTAGCGGGAGTAACAGATACGCAGTATTTT; CDR3 protein: CASSLAGVTDTQYF
D gene: TRBD1; V gene: TRBV7-8; J gene: TRBJ1-1; clone size: -; CDR3 DNA: TGTGCCAGCCGCCCCCCAGGGGGTAGTGAAGCTTTCTTT; CDR3 protein: CASRPPGGSEAFF
D gene: -; V gene: TRBV12-3/TRBV12-4; J gene: TRBJ1-3; clone size: -; CDR3 DNA: TGTGCCAGCAGGCGGGGGGCAGGAAACACCATATATTTT; CDR3 protein: CASRRGAGNTIYF
D gene: TRBD1; V gene: TRBV28; J gene: TRBJ1-2; clone size: -; CDR3 DNA: TGTGCCAGCATCGAGTTACAGGGGAAGGGCGGCTACACCTTC; CDR3 protein: CASIELQGKGGYTF
D gene: TRBD1; V gene: TRBV7-2; J gene: TRBJ1-3; clone size: -; CDR3 DNA: TGTGCCAGCAGCTCGACAGGGCCTCCTGAAAACACCATATATTTT; CDR3 protein: CASSSTGPPENTIYF
D gene: -; V gene: TRBV27; J gene: TRBJ2-3; clone size: -; CDR3 DNA: TGTGCCAGCAGTTCCTCCGGGGGAACAGATACGCAGTATTTT; CDR3 protein: CASSSSGGTDTQYF
D gene: -; V gene: TRBV24-1; J gene: TRBJ2-2; clone size: -; CDR3 DNA: TGTGCCACCGGGAGGGGACAAAACACCGGGGAGCTGTTTTTT; CDR3 protein: CATGRGQNTGELFF
D gene: -; V gene: TRBV7-3; J gene: TRBJ1-1; clone size: -; CDR3 DNA: TGTGCCAGCAGCTTAACCCCCCAAAACAGAAATACTGAAGCTTTCTTT; CDR3 protein: CASSLTPQNRNTEAFF
D gene: -; V gene: TRBV29-1; J gene: TRBJ1-2; clone size: -; CDR3 DNA: TGCAGCGTTGCGACGGGGGGAAGTGGCTACACCTTC; CDR3 protein: CSVATGGSGYTF
D gene: TRBD1; V gene: TRBV6-5; J gene: TRBJ1-1; clone size: -; CDR3 DNA: TGTGCCAGCAGTACCCACAGGGGCCGCACCACTGAAGCTTTCTTT; CDR3 protein: CASSTHRGRTTEAFF
D gene: TRBD1; V gene: TRBV9; J gene: TRBJ2-3; clone size: -; CDR3 DNA: TGTGCCAGCAGCGTAGGAGGTGTGGGGACAGGGAGTACAGATACGCAGTATTTT; CDR3 protein: CASSVGGVGTGSTDTQYF
D gene: -; V gene: TRBV15; J gene: TRBJ1-5; clone size: -; CDR3 DNA: TGTGCCACCAGCAGAGATACGGACTCCCGAAATCAGCCCCAGCATTTT; CDR3 protein: CATSRDTDSRNQPQHF
D gene: -; V gene: TRBV7-3; J gene: TRBJ1-1; clone size: -; CDR3 DNA: TGTGCCAGCAGCGCCGGGGGGAACACTGAAGCTTTCTTT; CDR3 protein: CASSAGGNTEAFF
D gene: -; V gene: TRBV19; J gene: TRBJ1-5; clone size: -; CDR3 DNA: TGTGCCAGTATGCCCCCCCAGGGGCCTGGGGAAAATCAGCCCCAGCATTTT; CDR3 protein: CASMPPQGPGENQPQHF
D gene: -; V gene: TRBV10-1; J gene: TRBJ1-1; clone size: -; CDR3 DNA: TGCGCCAGCAGTGAGTCGAAACAGGGTAGAACTGAAGCTTTCTTT; CDR3 protein: CASSESKQGRTEAFF
D gene: -; V gene: TRBV7-8; J gene: TRBJ1-2; clone size: -; CDR3 DNA: TGTGCCAGCAGCCCGACAAACAGGGACCCCCACTATGGCTACACCTTC; CDR3 protein: CASSPTNRDPHYGYTF
D gene: -; V gene: TRBV5-1; J gene: TRBJ2-2; clone size: -; CDR3 DNA: TGCGCCAGCAGCCCCAACAGGGCGAACACCGGGGAGCTGTTTTTT; CDR3 protein: CASSPNRANTGELFF
D gene: -; V gene: TRBV7-9; J gene: TRBJ1-3; clone size: -; CDR3 DNA: TGTGCCAGCAGCTATACCCGACAGTCTGGAAACACCATATATTTT; CDR3 protein: CASSYTRQSGNTIYF
D gene: TRBD2; V gene: TRBV11-1; J gene: TRBJ2-3; clone size: few; CDR3 DNA: TGTGCCAGCAGCTGGCTGGCGGGGGGGCCCACAGATACGCAGTATTTT; CDR3 protein: CASSWLAGGPTDTQYF
D gene: -; V gene: TRBV6-5; J gene: TRBJ1-6; clone size: -; CDR3 DNA: TGTGCCAGCAGCCTTACCGACAGAGCCTATTCACCCCTCCACTTT; CDR3 protein: CASSLTDRAYSPLHF